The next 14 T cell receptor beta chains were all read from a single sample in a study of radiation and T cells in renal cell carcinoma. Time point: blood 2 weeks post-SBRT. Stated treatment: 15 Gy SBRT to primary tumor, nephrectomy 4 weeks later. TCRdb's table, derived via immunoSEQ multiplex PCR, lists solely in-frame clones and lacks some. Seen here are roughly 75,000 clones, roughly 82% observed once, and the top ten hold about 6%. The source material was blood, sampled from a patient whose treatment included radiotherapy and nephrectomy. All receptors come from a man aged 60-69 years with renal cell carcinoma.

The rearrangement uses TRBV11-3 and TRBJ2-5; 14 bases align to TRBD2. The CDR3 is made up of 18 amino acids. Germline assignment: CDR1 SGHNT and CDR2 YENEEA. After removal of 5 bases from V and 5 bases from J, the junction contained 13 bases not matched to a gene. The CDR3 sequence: CASSQGTSGSDGRETQYF. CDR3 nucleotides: TGTGCCAGCAGCCAGGGGACTAGCGGGAGTGACGGGCGGGAGACCCAGTACTTC.

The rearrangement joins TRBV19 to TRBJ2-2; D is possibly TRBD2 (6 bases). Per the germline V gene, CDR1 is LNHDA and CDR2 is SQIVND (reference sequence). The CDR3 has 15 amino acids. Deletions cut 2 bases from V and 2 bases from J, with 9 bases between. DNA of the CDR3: TGTGCCAGTAGTATACTCGGGGGAAACACCGGGGAGCTGTTTTTT. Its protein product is CASSILGGNTGELFF.

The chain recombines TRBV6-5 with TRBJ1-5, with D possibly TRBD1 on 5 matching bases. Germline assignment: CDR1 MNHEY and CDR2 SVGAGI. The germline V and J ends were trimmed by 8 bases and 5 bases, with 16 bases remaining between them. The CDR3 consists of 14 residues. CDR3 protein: CASGTGQPDQPQHF. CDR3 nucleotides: TGTGCCAGCGGGACGGGTCAACCCGATCAGCCCCAGCATTTT.

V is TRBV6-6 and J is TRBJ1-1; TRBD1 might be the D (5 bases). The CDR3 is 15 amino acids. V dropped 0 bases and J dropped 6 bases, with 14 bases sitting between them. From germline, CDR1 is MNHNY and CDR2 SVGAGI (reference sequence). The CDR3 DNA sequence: TGTGCCAGCAGTTACTCCGGAGGGGATCGGGCTGAAGCTTTCTTT. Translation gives CASSYSGGDRAEAFF.

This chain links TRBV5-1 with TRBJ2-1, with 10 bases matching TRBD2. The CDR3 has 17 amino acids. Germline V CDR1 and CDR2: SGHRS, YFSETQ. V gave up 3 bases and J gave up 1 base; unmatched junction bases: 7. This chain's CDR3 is CASSWTSSGSSYNEQFF. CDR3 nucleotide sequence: TGCGCCAGCAGCTGGACCTCTAGCGGGAGTTCCTACAATGAGCAGTTCTTC.

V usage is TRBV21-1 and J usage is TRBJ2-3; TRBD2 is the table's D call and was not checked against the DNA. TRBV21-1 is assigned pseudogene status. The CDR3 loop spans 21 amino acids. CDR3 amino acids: CASSKGIDTSLAGGPTDTQYF. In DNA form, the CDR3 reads TGTGCCAGCAGCAAAGGAATTGACACTTCCCTTGCGGGAGGGCCCACAGATACGCAGTATTTT.

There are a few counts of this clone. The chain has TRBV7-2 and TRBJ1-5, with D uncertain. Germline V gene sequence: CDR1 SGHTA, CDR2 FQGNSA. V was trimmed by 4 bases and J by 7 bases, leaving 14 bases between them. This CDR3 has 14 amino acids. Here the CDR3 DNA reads TGTGCCAGCAGCTCACTACGATCGGGGCAGCCCCAGCATTTT. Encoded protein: CASSSLRSGQPQHF.

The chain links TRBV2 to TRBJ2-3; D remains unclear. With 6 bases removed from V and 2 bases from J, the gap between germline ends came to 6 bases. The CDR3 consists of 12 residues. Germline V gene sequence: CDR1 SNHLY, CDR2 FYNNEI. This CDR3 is CASRPVTDTQYF. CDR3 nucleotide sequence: TGTGCCAGCAGACCAGTCACAGATACGCAGTATTTT.

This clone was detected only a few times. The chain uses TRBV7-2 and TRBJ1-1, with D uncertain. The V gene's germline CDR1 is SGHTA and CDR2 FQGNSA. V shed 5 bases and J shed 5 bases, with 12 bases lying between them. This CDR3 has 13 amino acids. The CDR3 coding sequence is TGTGCCAGCAGCCGGCGGGATGGGACTGAAGCTTTCTTT. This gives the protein CASSRRDGTEAFF.

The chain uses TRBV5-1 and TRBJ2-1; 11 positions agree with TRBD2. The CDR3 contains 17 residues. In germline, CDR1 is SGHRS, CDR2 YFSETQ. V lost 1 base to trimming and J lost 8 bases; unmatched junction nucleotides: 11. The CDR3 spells CASSLWGLAGGGDEQFF. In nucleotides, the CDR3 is TGCGCCAGCAGCTTGTGGGGGCTAGCGGGAGGTGGGGATGAGCAGTTCTTC.

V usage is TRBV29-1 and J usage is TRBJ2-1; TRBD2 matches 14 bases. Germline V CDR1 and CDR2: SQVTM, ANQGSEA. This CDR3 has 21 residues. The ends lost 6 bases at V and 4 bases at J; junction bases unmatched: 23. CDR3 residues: CSVAGLAGGHSPLELYNEQFF. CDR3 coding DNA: TGCAGCGTCGCTGGACTAGCGGGAGGTCATTCCCCCCTCGAACTTTACAATGAGCAGTTCTTC.

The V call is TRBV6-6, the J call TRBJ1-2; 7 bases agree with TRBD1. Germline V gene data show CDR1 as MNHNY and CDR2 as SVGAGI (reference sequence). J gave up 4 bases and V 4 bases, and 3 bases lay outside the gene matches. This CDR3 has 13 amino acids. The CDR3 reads CASSLGQSYGYTF. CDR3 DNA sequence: TGTGCCAGCAGTTTGGGACAGTCCTATGGCTACACCTTC.

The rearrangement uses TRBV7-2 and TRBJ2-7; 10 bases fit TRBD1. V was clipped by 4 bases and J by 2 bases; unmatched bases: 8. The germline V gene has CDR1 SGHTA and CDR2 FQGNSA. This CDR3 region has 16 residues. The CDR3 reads CASSSRVGQGAYEQYF. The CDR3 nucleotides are TGTGCCAGCAGCTCGAGGGTTGGACAGGGGGCCTACGAGCAGTACTTC.

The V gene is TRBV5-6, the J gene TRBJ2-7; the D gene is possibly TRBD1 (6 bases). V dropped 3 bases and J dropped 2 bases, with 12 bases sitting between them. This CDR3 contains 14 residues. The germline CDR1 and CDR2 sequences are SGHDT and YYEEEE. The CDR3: CASSWRTAPYEQYF. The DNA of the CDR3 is TGTGCCAGCAGCTGGCGGACAGCTCCCTACGAGCAGTACTTC.